This entry concerns a single TCR beta chain. In the CD4+ fraction, cells were divided into CD45RA+ naive and CD45RA-negative memory subsets. The germline gives CDR1 MNHEY, CDR2 SVGAGI. This CDR3 is built from 16 residues. V dropped 1 base and J dropped 5; count of bases not matched to a gene: 10. The assay ran at deep level. Libraries were prepared by immunoSEQ multiplex PCR; TCRdb keeps only in-frame clonotypes and omits some of them. The sample has some 1.5 million clones, 95% to 99% seen once; the top ten hold roughly 0.45%. The data stem from a study of shared clonotypes between healthy human individuals.

Material for sequencing was naive CD4+ T cells sorted from blood. Subset indicated: CD45RA+ positively selected. The sequence was obtained from a man aged 30 to 45 in good health. This chain uses TRBV6-5 with TRBJ2-7, with 8 bases that match TRBD1. CDR3 loop: CASSYFRRTGFDEQYF. The CDR3 DNA reads TGTGCCAGCAGTTACTTCCGCCGGACAGGGTTCGACGAGCAGTACTTC.